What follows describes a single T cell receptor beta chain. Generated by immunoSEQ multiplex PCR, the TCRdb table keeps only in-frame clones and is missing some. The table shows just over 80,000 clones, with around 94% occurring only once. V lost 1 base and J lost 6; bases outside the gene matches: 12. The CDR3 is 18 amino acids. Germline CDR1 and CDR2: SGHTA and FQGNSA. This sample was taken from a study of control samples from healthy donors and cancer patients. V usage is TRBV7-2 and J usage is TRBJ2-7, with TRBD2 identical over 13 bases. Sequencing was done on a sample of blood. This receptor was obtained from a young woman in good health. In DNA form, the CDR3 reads TGTGCCAGCAGCTTAGAGTTCTCCGGGACTAGCGGGACCGTCGAGCAGTACTTC. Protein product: CASSLEFSGTSGTVEQYF.